The rows below give T cell receptor beta chains drawn from one sample of a study of technical replicates of blood from a handful of donors. Produced via immunoSEQ multiplex PCR; TCRdb's table is partial and in-frame only. The table lists 60,000 or so clones, roughly 97% of them singletons. The sample comprised T cells isolated from PBMCs. The receptors derive from a human donor in good health. The CDR3 runs from the conserved cysteine through the conserved F or W. A D gene is named only where the DNA matches it firmly. Expanded clones get a size class; other rows say once, few or many, or leave the size out.

V	J	size	D	DNA	CDR3
TRBV11-2	TRBJ2-7	.	.	TGTGCCAGCAACCTAAACGGGGCCTACGAGCAGTACTTC	CASNLNGAYEQYF
TRBV10-3	TRBJ2-7	.	.	TGTGCCATCAGTGAAAGGACAGTCTCCTACGAGCAGTACTTC	CAISERTVSYEQYF
TRBV25-1	TRBJ1-1	.	.	TGTGCCAGCAGTGATCGTAGATTGAACACTGAAGCTTTCTTT	CASSDRRLNTEAFF
TRBV4-1	TRBJ2-1	.	.	TGCGCCAGCAGCCAAGTTCTAGGGCCAGGGGTCCGCAATGAGCAGTTCTTC	CASSQVLGPGVRNEQFF
TRBV6-5	TRBJ1-2	.	.	TGTGCCAGCGGGGCCGGGACAATCTATGGCTACACCTTC	CASGAGTIYGYTF
TRBV4-1	TRBJ2-1	.	.	TGCGCCAGCAGCCAAGAAGGGGTCTCCTACAATGAGCAGTTCTTC	CASSQEGVSYNEQFF
TRBV11-2	TRBJ2-7	.	.	TGTGCCAGCAGCTTAGCCAGGGACTACGAGCAGTACTTC	CASSLARDYEQYF
TRBV19	TRBJ1-4	.	.	TGTGCCAGTAGTATAGGGTCCGAACTCAATGAAAAACTGTTTTTT	CASSIGSELNEKLFF
TRBV19	TRBJ1-5	.	.	TGTGCCAGTAGTGAGGTCTCCAATCAGCCCCAGCATTTT	CASSEVSNQPQHF
TRBV4-1	TRBJ2-1	few	.	TGCGCCAGCAGCCAGAGCGGTTCCTACAATGAGCAGTTCTTC	CASSQSGSYNEQFF
TRBV4-1	TRBJ1-2	once	.	TGCGCCAGCAGCCAAGTTTCAGGGGAATATGGCTACACCTTC	CASSQVSGEYGYTF
TRBV5-4	TRBJ2-3	.	TRBD1	TGTGCCAGCAGCTCTGGTAGGGGGCCCTGGGATACGCAGTATTTT	CASSSGRGPWDTQYF
TRBV30	TRBJ2-5	.	TRBD1	TGTGCCTGGAGTAGGGGAAACAGGGGGTCTGAGACCCAGTACTTC	CAWSRGNRGSETQYF
TRBV6-5	TRBJ1-5	.	.	TGTGCCAGCAGCCCCTATAGATTAGGCAATCAGCCCCAGCATTTT	CASSPYRLGNQPQHF
TRBV2	TRBJ2-5	.	.	TGTGCCAGCGGCCCGACCGGCCAGGGGCAGGGAGAGACCCAGTACTTC	CASGPTGQGQGETQYF
TRBV5-1	TRBJ2-6	.	TRBD1	TGCGCCAGCAGACGGACAGGTTTGAACTCTGGGGCCAACGTCCTGACTTTC	CASRRTGLNSGANVLTF
TRBV28	TRBJ2-5	once	.	TGTGCCAGCAGTTTACGAGAGACCCAGTACTTC	CASSLRETQYF
TRBV10-2	TRBJ2-7	.	TRBD2	TGCGCCAGCAGTGGTAGCGGGAGAATCTACGAGCAGTACTTC	CASSGSGRIYEQYF
TRBV7-6	TRBJ2-1	.	TRBD2	TGTGCCAGCAGCGACTTAGCGGGGGACAATGAGCAGTTCTTC	CASSDLAGDNEQFF
TRBV2	TRBJ2-7	.	.	TGTGCCAGCCGTGAGGACAGACCACCCAACGAGCAGTACTTC	CASREDRPPNEQYF
TRBV30	TRBJ1-2	.	TRBD1	TGTGCCTGGAGTATCACAGGGGGCTTGGATGGCTACACCTTC	CAWSITGGLDGYTF
TRBV15	TRBJ2-7	.	TRBD1	TGTGCCACCAGCAGAGCCAAGGACAGGTACGAGCAGTACTTC	CATSRAKDRYEQYF
TRBV10-2	TRBJ2-1	.	TRBD2	TGCGCCAGCAGGAATATAGCGGGGGAGAATGAGCAGTTCTTC	CASRNIAGENEQFF
TRBV10-3	TRBJ1-2	.	.	TGTGCCATACAGGGCACCTATGGCTACACCTTC	CAIQGTYGYTF
TRBV5-6	TRBJ1-2	.	.	TGTGCCAGCAGCTCCAGCGGCGAAGTCTATGGCTACACCTTC	CASSSSGEVYGYTF
TRBV9	TRBJ1-1	.	.	TGTGCCAGCAGCAATCAGGGTGATTGGACTGAAGCTTTCTTT	CASSNQGDWTEAFF